Described below is a single TCR beta chain sequence and its context. No antigen is known for it. Base qualities are not at hand, and no much larger clone is one base apart. The entire isolated RNA was reverse transcribed using the High Capacity cDNA Reverse Transcription Kit, and thus expressed TCRB transcripts were sequenced. Deep immunoSEQ sequencing was performed on naive, central memory and regulatory T cell samples, with an average of roughly 3.6 million total reads per sample. Sorted cells were lysed in RLT buffer, and RNA was extracted using DNase-treated RNeasy Micro or Mini kits according to cell number. To prevent cross-contamination, every cell subset was processed on its own, while patient and healthy donor samples were processed together. The immunoSEQ multiplex PCR was used to amplify TCRB sequences from cDNA, generating 87-bp fragments that spanned the CDR3 region. Sequencing of the amplicons was performed on the Illumina HiSeq platform. The original pipeline was this. PCR bias was corrected computationally using synthetic template baselines, and reads within Hamming distance 2 were collapsed, with unmergeable singletons discarded. Reads were aligned to IMGT to assign V, D and J genes, CDR3 length, and insertions or deletions at six rearrangement sites. Within each subset, clonotype counts were normalized to the number of sorted cells before true diversity and Gini coefficients were calculated with the tcR R package. Repertoire sharing was quantified using the overlap coefficient calculated on TCRB nucleotide sequences. Out-of-frame TCRB sequences from naive cells were analyzed as a proxy for the pre-selection repertoire. Drawn from immuneACCESS, this table holds only the in-frame rearrangements with V and J called that TCRdb kept. Clones are partly lost; checked studies trace under half to an unresolved V gene and leave the rest unexplained. That table is the source of V, J and clone size, and D and trimming were worked out from the DNA. Here the sample has 640,000 or so clones; around an eighth occur a single time. Approximately 0.043% of the sample rests with the top ten.

Each donor gave one peripheral blood draw, averaging approximately 120 mL, which was collected into heparinised tubes. Naive, central memory, regulatory and stem cell-like memory CD4+ T cells were sorted on a BD FACSAria II using a panel including CD45RO, CCR7, CD25, CD127, CD95 and CD27. Every sorted population had a purity above 98%. PBMCs were isolated immediately by Lymphoprep density gradient centrifugation and stained directly without culture. So that batch effects would be minimized, each experiment stained and sorted samples in pairs, pairing one healthy donor with one patient. This entry comes from a study of beta chain features in type 1 diabetes (dated 2018 in TCRdb). Regarding the study in general: Patients and healthy donors did not differ in mean age, gender distribution, total cell number or subset yield. A total of 100 million to 110 million sorted cells were examined across all samples, and a strong correlation was observed between cell number per subset and RNA yield. In the study, TCRB repertoires of sorted circulating CD4+ T cell subsets from recently diagnosed type 1 diabetes patients were compared with those of matched healthy donors. Regulatory and stem cell-like memory subsets were isolated from only 8 patients and about 8 healthy donors, whereas naive and central memory subsets came from all 28 donors.

Study-level results and caveats: At VDJ recombination sites, type 1 diabetes patients had fewer insertions and more deleted nucleotides, which implies abnormalities in thymic rearrangement. Because small numbers of individuals were included in the HLA sub-analyses, any influence of HLA type on TCRB rearrangement was left unresolved. Because cDNA rather than genomic DNA was sequenced, highly expressing activated cells could have been over-represented, although no difference in activation and CD3 levels was found between groups. PCR may preferentially amplify shorter templates, but because patient and control samples were amplified and corrected together, any resulting skew would affect both groups equally. Type 1 diabetes patients showed a moderate but significant shortening of TCRB CDR3 length in all four CD4+ subsets. Naive, central memory and regulatory TCRB repertoires appeared to be more similar among patients than among healthy donors.

The germline V gene yields SGDLS for CDR1 and YYNGEE for CDR2. The CDR3 runs 18 amino acids, cysteine and phenylalanine included. Only the CDR3 DNA is retained, 54 bases long and in frame from the first base. At the junction V is shortened by 4 bases and J by 0 bases; bases outside the gene matches: 13. The rearranged segments are TRBV9 and TRBJ1-3; 7 bases in the middle match TRBD1. Sequencing was performed on naive CD4+ T cells from blood. The cell subset or site tag for this specimen amounts to: true naive CD4+ T cells. The source of this sequence is a man younger than 35 with type 1 diabetes. CDR3 region: CASSLQRGQPSSGNTIYF. The nucleotide sequence reads as follows: TGTGCCAGCAGCCTCCAAAGGGGGCAGCCGAGCTCTGGAAACACCATATATTTT.